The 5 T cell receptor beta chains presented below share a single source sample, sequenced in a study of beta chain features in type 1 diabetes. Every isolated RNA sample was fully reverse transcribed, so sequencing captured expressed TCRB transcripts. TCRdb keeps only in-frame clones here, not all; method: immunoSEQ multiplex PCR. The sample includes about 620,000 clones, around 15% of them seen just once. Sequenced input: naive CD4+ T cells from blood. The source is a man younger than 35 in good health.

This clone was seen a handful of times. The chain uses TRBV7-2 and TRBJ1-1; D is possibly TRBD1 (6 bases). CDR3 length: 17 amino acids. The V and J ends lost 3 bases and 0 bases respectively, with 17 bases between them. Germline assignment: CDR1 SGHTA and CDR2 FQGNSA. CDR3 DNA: TGTGCCAGCAGCTTCCGTAGCGGGGGCGGGTTGAACACTGAAGCTTTCTTT. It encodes CASSFRSGGGLNTEAFF.

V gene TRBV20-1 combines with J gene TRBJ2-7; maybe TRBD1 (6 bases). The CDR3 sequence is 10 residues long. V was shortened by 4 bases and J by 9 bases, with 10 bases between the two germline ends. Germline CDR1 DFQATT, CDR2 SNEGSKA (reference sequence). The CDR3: CSATQGRQYF. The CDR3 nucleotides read TGCAGTGCTACTCAGGGGAGGCAGTACTTC.

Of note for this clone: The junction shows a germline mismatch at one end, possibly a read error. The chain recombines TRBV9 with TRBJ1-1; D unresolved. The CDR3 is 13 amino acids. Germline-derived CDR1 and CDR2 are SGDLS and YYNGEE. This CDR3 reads CVSSPRTDLEAFF. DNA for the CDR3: TGTGTCAGCAGCCCCCGGACGGACCTTGAAGCTTTCTTT.

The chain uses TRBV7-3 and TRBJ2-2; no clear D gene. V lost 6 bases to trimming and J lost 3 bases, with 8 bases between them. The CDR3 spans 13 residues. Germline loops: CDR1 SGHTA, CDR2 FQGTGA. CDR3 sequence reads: CASSPMHTGELFF. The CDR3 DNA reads TGTGCCAGCAGTCCCATGCACACCGGGGAGCTGTTTTTT. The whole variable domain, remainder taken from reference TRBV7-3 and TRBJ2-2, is GAGVSQTPSNKVTEKGKYVELRCDPISGHTALYWYRQSLGQGPEFLIYFQGTGAADDSGLPNDRFFAVRPEGSVSTLKIQRTERGDSAVYLCASSPMHTGELFFGEGSRLTVL.

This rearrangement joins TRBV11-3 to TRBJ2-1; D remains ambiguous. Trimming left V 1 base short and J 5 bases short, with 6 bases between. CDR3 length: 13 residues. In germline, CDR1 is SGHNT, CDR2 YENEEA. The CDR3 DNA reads TGTGCCAGCAGCTTAGTATTAGACAATGAGCAGTTCTTC. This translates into CASSLVLDNEQFF.